This T cell receptor (beta chain) was documented in a study of graft-versus-host responses after intestinal transplantation (dated by TCRdb to the early 2020s). For the study in its entirety: Multivisceral, liver-intestinal, or isolated intestinal transplants were received by the recipients. All recipients received anti-thymocyte globulin induction followed by maintenance tacrolimus and steroids for 3 to 4 years. Graft-versus-host and host-versus-graft alloreactive T cell clones were tracked in the graft, circulation and bone marrow after intestinal transplantation using bulk TCR-beta CDR3 sequencing. To identify alloreactive clones, pre-transplant mixed lymphocyte reaction products were sequenced and compared with unstimulated pre-transplant donor and recipient T cells. Of the 20 to 30 intestinal transplant recipients enrolled in the cohort, one of whom was a retransplant, a few patients without pretransplant specimens were excluded. A peak of at least 4% donor T cells among recipient peripheral blood mononuclear cells was the definition used for donor T cell macrochimerism. Samples from a few later patients were sequenced in-house on an Illumina MiSeq with MiXCR processing rather than by the commercial service. The paper's findings and limits, for the study overall: GvH clones were detected in recipient bone marrow, and some appeared earlier in ileal mucosa or blood, consistent with an intestinal mucosal origin. The conclusions were limited by the relatively low number and heterogeneity of the intestinal transplant patients. Early after transplant, peak levels of circulating GvH clones were associated with declines in HvG clones. In patients with donor T cell macrochimerism, the allografts had high GvH to HvG T cell clonal ratios.

Library preparation used the immunoSEQ multiplex PCR assay. For most patients, high-throughput TCR-beta CDR3 sequencing of genomic DNA was performed by Adaptive Biotechnologies. In the original analysis: Adaptive's ImmunoSEQ software supplied the TCR sequencing data for under 20 patients, while MiXCR and VDJtools were used to process a few other patients. CDR3 nucleotide sequences shared between donor and recipient were removed because the origin of such sequences could not be assigned. At least 2-fold expansion over unstimulated cells and a minimum CFSE-low frequency of 0.002% (template counts) or 0.001% (read counts) were required for clones to be classified as alloreactive. Mappable clones were those detected in sequenced pre-transplant spleen, lymph node, or MLR CFSE-low populations of the donor or recipient. The cumulative frequency of alloreactive clones was calculated as a percentage of all sequences, weighted by copy number. TCRdb re-hosts the immuneACCESS table, in-frame sequences only. Its copies lack some clones; in the studies checked, an unresolved V gene accounts for under half of them, and the cause for the rest is not known. V and J calls plus clone size are reproduced from that table; the DNA served to infer D and trimming. The sample table shows tens of thousands of clones, and roughly 93% are seen once. Less than 6% of the sample lies in the top ten.

Blood samples were collected up to 4 times in the first month after transplant and then at least monthly when available. The germline V gene supplies CDR1 SNHLY and CDR2 FYNNEI. Between the V and J ends, shortened by 0 bases and 1 base respectively, the junction contains 7 bases. There are 14 amino acids in the CDR3, from cysteine to phenylalanine inclusive. CDR3 DNA only is kept here, 42 bases in frame from base 1. As regards this clone: Its antigen remains unidentified. One base away there is no much larger clone; base qualities are not given.

In this chain, TRBV2 is recombined with TRBJ2-7; tentative D gene TRBD1, with 5 bases matching. This TCR derives from a human patient who received an intestinal transplant, so some T cells may come from the graft donor. The starting material was PBMCs, obtained 750 to 800 days after a first intestinal transplant, on the day of a second. Here is the DNA: TGTGCCAGCAGTGAAGCGGGGCGGTCCTACGAGCAGTACTTC. This sequence encodes CASSEAGRSYEQYF.